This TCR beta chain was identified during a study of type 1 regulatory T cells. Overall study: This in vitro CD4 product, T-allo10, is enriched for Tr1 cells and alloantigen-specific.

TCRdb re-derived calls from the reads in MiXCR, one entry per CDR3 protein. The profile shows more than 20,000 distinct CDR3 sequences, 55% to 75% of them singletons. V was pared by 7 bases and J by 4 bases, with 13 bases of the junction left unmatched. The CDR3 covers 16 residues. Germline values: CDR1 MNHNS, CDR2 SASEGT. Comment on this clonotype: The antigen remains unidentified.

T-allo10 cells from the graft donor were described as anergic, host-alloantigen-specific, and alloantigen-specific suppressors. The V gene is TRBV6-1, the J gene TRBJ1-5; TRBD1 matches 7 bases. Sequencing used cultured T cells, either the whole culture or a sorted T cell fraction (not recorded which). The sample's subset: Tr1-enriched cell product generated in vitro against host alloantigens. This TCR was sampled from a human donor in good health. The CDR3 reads CASMNVGQSPNQPQHF. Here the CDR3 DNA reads TGTGCCAGCATGAATGTGGGACAGTCCCCGAATCAGCCCCAGCATTTT.